This T cell receptor (beta chain) was identified in a study of cytomegalovirus exposure and HLA in healthy donors. Study-wide results and limits: Rates of TCR association differed by HLA locus in a later analysis, with DRB1 highest and HLA-C lowest. There were some V segments, including TRBV6-2 and TRBV6-3, excluded as indistinguishable.

About this clone: The antigen remains unidentified.

The primer mix had 60 Vbeta and 13 Jbeta primers. In the original processing: Among the unique TCR beta chains that a later analysis counted, 75 million to 85 million in all, approximately 12 million were shared. Clones were sequenced by immunoSEQ multiplex PCR, and TCRdb holds only the in-frame ones, with some missing. The DNA was the basis for D and trimming; V, J and clone size are from that table. This table has tens of thousands of clones, approximately 67% appearing once. Per germline, CDR1 SQVTM and CDR2 ANQGSEA. The V end lost 1 base, the J end lost 2 bases, and 7 bases lay between the germline ends. The CDR3 totals 13 residues.

The rearrangement joins TRBV29-1 to TRBJ2-3; D is uncertain. The source material was PBMCs. The sequence was collected from a man aged 25-40 years in good health and CMV-seronegative. CDR3 sequence: CSVEGDYTDTQYF. DNA for the CDR3: TGCAGCGTTGAAGGAGATTACACAGATACGCAGTATTTT.